These 4 T cell receptor beta chains were all obtained from the same sample, sequenced in a study of shared clonotypes between healthy human individuals. Selected positively for CCR7 and CD45RO-negative, naive CD8 cells excluded terminally differentiated effector memory CD45RA+ cells. TCRdb's copy holds only in-frame clones and misses some; the assay was immunoSEQ multiplex PCR. In the table there are about 680,000 clones, 90% to 95% of which are singletons. Specimen: naive CD8+ T cells sorted from blood. The receptors shown here come from a man aged 25 to 45 in good health.

J is TRBJ1-2 and V is TRBV28, with 9 positions matching TRBD1. This CDR3 contains 14 residues. In germline, CDR1 is MDHEN, CDR2 SYDVKM. J gave up 4 bases and V 4 bases, and 4 bases lay outside the gene matches. CDR3 DNA sequence: TGTGCCAGCAGTTCCGGGACAGGGACCTATGGCTACACCTTC. It yields the protein CASSSGTGTYGYTF.

V and J are TRBV5-4 and TRBJ2-1; D remains unclear. Trimming left V 1 base short and J 7 bases short, with 6 bases between. The germline V gene has CDR1 SGHNT and CDR2 YYREEE (reference sequence). The CDR3 contains 12 residues. This CDR3 reads CASSLSRNEQFF. In nucleotides, the CDR3 is TGTGCCAGCAGCTTGAGCCGAAATGAGCAGTTCTTC.

The V and J genes are TRBV18 and TRBJ1-5, with 9 bases aligning to TRBD1. Germline lookup yields CDR1 KGHSH and CDR2 LQKENI. The CDR3 runs 17 residues. After removal of 3 bases from V and 2 bases from J, the junction contained 8 bases not matched to a gene. This CDR3 reads CASSPPTGGAGNQPQHF. As DNA, the CDR3 is TGTGCCAGCTCACCGCCCACAGGGGGCGCGGGCAATCAGCCCCAGCATTTT.

The chain employs TRBV6-4 and TRBJ2-1; 8 nucleotides line up with TRBD2. The CDR3 contains 16 residues. CDR1 MRHNA and CDR2 SNTAGT come from the germline V gene. After removal of 5 bases from V and 7 bases from J, the junction contained 13 bases not matched to a gene. CDR3 protein: CASSLSGTSLWNEQFF. The CDR3 DNA is TGTGCCAGCAGTCTATCCGGGACTAGTTTATGGAATGAGCAGTTCTTC.